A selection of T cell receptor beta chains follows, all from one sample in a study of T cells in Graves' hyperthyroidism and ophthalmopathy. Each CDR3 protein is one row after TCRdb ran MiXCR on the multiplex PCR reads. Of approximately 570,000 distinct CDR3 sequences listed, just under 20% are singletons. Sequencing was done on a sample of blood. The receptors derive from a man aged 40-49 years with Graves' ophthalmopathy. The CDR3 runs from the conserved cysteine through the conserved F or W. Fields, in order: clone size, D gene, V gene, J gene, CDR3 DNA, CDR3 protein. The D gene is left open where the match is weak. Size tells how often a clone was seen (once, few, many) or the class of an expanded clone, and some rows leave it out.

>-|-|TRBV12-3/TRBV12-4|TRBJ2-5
TGTGCCAGCAGTTTAGGACAGAGGGTCCAAGAGACCCAGTACTTC
CASSLGQRVQETQYF
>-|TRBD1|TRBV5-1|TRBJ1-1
TGCGCCAGCAGCTTCGTTGCAGGGCCAGGGGGTTTCACTGAAGCTTTCTTT
CASSFVAGPGGFTEAFF
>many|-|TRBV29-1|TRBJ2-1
TGCAGCGTTGAAGATTGGCAGGGAAATGAGCAGTTCTTC
CSVEDWQGNEQFF
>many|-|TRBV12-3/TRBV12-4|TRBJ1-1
TGTGCCAGCAGTTTTAAAGGCCCCACTGAAGCTTTCTTT
CASSFKGPTEAFF
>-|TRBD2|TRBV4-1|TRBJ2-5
TGCGCCAGCAGCCAAGCCGGGGGGGCTGGAGAGACCCAGTACTTC
CASSQAGGAGETQYF
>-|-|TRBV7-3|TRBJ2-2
TGTGCCAACAGCAAGGGGGAGTTTTTGAACACCGGGGAGCTGTTTTTT
CANSKGEFLNTGELFF
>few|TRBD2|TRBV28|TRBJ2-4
TGTGCCAGCCGTACTCGGGGGGGGGGGCCCAAAAACATTCAGTACTTC
CASRTRGGGPKNIQYF
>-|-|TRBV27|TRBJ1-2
TGTGCCAGCAGTCCCGGTGGGGGGGACTATGGCTACACCTTC
CASSPGGGDYGYTF
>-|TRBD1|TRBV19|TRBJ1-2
TGTGCCAGTAGTCCAACCGGGACAGGGGGTTACTATGGCTACACCTTC
CASSPTGTGGYYGYTF
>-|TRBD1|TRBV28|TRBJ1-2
TGTGCCAGCAGCATACAGGGGTCTGCTGATGGCTACACCTTC
CASSIQGSADGYTF
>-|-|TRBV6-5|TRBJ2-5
TGTGCCAGCAGTTACGGAATTAGTAGAGAGACCCAGTACTTC
CASSYGISRETQYF
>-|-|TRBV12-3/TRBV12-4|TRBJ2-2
TGTGCCAGCAGTGCACAGGGTCACGGGGAGCTGTTTTTT
CASSAQGHGELFF
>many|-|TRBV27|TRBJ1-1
TGTGCCAGCAGTTTATCTTACCCTGGCAACACTGAAGCTTTCTTT
CASSLSYPGNTEAFF
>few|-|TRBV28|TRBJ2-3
TGTGCCAGCAGTTTGGAGGGCCGAATAGGCACAGATACGCAGTATTTT
CASSLEGRIGTDTQYF
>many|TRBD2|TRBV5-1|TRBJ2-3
TGCGCCAGCAGCCAGACTAGCGGGGCATCAGATACGCAGTATTTT
CASSQTSGASDTQYF
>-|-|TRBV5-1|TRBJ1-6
TGCGCCAGCAGCGCCAGCGGAGTTAGTTCACCCCTCCACTTT
CASSASGVSSPLHF
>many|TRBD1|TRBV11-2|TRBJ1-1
TGTGCCAGCAGACGGGACAGAAGGAACACTGAAGCTTTCTTT
CASRRDRRNTEAFF
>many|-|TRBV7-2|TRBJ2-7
TGTGCCAGCAGCTTAGTCAGGGCCGGCGAGCAGTACTTC
CASSLVRAGEQYF
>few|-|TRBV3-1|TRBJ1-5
TGTGCCAGCAGCCAAGGCAGGTCCCGCAATCAGCCCCAGCATTTT
CASSQGRSRNQPQHF
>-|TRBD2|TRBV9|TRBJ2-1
TGTGCCAGCAGCGACGGACTAGCGGGGGGCCTAAGCTCCTACAATGAGCAGTTCTTC
CASSDGLAGGLSSYNEQFF
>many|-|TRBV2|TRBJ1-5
TGTGCCAGCAGGTTTACAGCGGAGGGGCAGCCCCAGCATTTT
CASRFTAEGQPQHF
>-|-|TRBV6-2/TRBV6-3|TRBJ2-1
TGTGCCAGCAGTGGGGGGAGTGGGCCCCAAGAGACCCAGTTCTTC
CASSGGSGPQETQFF
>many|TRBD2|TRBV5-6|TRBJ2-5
TGTGCCAGCAGCCTAGACCAGCGGGAGCAAGAGACCCAGTACTTC
CASSLDQREQETQYF
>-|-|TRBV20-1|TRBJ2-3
TGCAGTGCTATGTCAAGGTCGGGAGATACGCAGTATTTT
CSAMSRSGDTQYF
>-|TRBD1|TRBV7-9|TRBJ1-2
TGTGCCAGCAGCTTTCCGGGAGGGGGCGAGTATGGCTACACCTTC
CASSFPGGGEYGYTF
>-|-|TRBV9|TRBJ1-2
TGTGCCAGCACCCTTGGAGGGAATATAAATACTAACTATGGCTACACCTTC
CASTLGGNINTNYGYTF
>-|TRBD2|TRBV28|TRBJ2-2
TGTGCCAGCACTCGGGGGGGAAACACCGGGGAGCTGTTTTTT
CASTRGGNTGELFF
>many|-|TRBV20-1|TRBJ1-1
TGCAGTGCTAGAGAGCTGAACACTGAAGCTTTCTTT
CSARELNTEAFF
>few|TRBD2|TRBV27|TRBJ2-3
TGTGCCAGCAGACCGCGGGAGGTGGGCACAGATACGCAGTATTTT
CASRPREVGTDTQYF
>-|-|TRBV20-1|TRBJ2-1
TGCAGTGCTATGGGGCCCCTGGGTGAGCAGTTCTTC
CSAMGPLGEQFF
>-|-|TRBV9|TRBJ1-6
TGTGCCAGCAGCGGAGGGGCGGAGACACCCCTCCACTTT
CASSGGAETPLHF